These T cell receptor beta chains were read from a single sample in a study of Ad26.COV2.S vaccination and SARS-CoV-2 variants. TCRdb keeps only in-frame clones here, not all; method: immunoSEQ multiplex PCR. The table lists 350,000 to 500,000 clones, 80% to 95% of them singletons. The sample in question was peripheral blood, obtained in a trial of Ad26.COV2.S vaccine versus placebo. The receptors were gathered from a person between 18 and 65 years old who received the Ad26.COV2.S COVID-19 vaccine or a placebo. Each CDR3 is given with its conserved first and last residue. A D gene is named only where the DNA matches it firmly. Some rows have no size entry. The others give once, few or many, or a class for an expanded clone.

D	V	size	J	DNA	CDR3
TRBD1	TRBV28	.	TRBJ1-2	TGTGCCAGCATAGGGACAGGATGGGGAGGCTACACCTTC	CASIGTGWGGYTF
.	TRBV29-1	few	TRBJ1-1	TGCAGCGTTGACAGGGACACTGAAGCTTTCTTT	CSVDRDTEAFF
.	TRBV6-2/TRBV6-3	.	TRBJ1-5	TGTGCCAGCAGCGCGGCGGCCAGGGATCAGCCCCAGCATTTT	CASSAAARDQPQHF
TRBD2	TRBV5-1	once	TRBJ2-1	TGCGCCAGCAGCTCGGGACTAGCGGGTAACAATGAGCAGTTCTTC	CASSSGLAGNNEQFF
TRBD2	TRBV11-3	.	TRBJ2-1	TGTGCCAGCAGCCGAATAGGACTAGCGGACAATGAGCAGTTCTTC	CASSRIGLADNEQFF
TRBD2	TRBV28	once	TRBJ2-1	TGTGCCAGCAGTTCAATGGCTAGCGGGAGGAATGAGCAGTTCTTC	CASSSMASGRNEQFF
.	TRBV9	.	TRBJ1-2	TGTGCCAGCAGCCCTACAGGGATTGGAGGCTACACCTTC	CASSPTGIGGYTF
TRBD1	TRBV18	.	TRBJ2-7	TGTGCCAGCTCACTTACCGGGGACAGATCAGTAGACGAGCAGTACTTC	CASSLTGDRSVDEQYF
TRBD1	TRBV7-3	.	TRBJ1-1	TGTGCCAGCAGCCTCACAGGGGGGGGCACTGAAGCTTTCTTT	CASSLTGGGTEAFF
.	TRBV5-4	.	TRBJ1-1	TGTGCCAGCAGCTTGGCCGAGGGGGATGTCACTGAAGCTTTCTTT	CASSLAEGDVTEAFF
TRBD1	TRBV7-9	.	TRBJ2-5	TGTGCCAGCAACACAGGGGGTGCACAAGAGACCCAGTACTTC	CASNTGGAQETQYF
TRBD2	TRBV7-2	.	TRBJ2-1	TGTGCCAGCAGCTTGACTAGCGGGAGTAATGGGCAGTTCTTC	CASSLTSGSNGQFF
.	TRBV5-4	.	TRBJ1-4	TGTGCCAGCAGCTTGGTCGGGGATGAAAAACTGTTTTTT	CASSLVGDEKLFF
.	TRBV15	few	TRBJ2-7	TGTGCCACCAGCAGAGGGGGCTTCGAGCAGTACTTC	CATSRGGFEQYF
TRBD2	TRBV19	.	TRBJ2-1	TGTGCCAGTAGGAGAGGGACTAGCGGGAGCTATGAGCAGTTCTTC	CASRRGTSGSYEQFF
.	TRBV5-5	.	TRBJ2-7	TGTGCCAGCAGCTTGGAGAGTTCCCCCTACGAGCAGTACTTC	CASSLESSPYEQYF
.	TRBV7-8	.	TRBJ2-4	TGTGCCAGCAGCCCCCGAGTGGGGTTGGCCAAAAACATTCAGTACTTC	CASSPRVGLAKNIQYF
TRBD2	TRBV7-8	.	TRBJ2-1	TGTGCCAGCAGCGGGGGGAGCGGGATTGAGCAGTTCTTC	CASSGGSGIEQFF
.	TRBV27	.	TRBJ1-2	TGTGCCAGCAGTTTAGCAGCTAACTATGGCTACACCTTC	CASSLAANYGYTF
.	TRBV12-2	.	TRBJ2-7	TGTGCAAGTCGCCCACCAGCTAGCGCGACCTCCTACGAGCAGTACTTC	CASRPPASATSYEQYF
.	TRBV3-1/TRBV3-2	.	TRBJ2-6	TGTGCCAGCAGCCACATAACCGACAGCCACTCTGGGGCCAACGTCCTGACTTTC	CASSHITDSHSGANVLTF
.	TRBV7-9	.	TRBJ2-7	TGTGCCAGCAGCTTAGACGGATACTACGAGCAGTACTTC	CASSLDGYYEQYF
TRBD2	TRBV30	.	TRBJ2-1	TGTGCCTGGAGTTCCGGGACTAGCGGGAGTAATGAGCAGTTCTTC	CAWSSGTSGSNEQFF
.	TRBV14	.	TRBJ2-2	TGTGCCAGCAGCCAAGAGAGTAGGGATCTTATCGGGGAGCTGTTTTTT	CASSQESRDLIGELFF
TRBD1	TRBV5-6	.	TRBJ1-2	TGTGCCAGCAGCTTGGGAGGGGGCCATGGCTACACCTTC	CASSLGGGHGYTF
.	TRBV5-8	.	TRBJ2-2	TGTGCCAGCAGCTTGCCCAGGGGTAACACCGGGGAGCTGTTTTTT	CASSLPRGNTGELFF
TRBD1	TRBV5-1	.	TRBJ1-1	TGCGCCAGCAAACCCGACAGGGGCTACGAGGCTTTCTTT	CASKPDRGYEAFF
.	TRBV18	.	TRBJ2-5	TGTGCCAGCTCCCCACCTGGCCCCAGGAAAGAGACCCAGTACTTC	CASSPPGPRKETQYF
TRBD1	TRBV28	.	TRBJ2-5	TGTGCCAGCAGCTCGACGGACAGGGGATGGGGAGAGACCCAGTACTTC	CASSSTDRGWGETQYF
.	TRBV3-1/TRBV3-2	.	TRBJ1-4	TGTGCCAGCAGCCAAGATAGGCGGAGGGAAAAACTGTTTTTT	CASSQDRRREKLFF
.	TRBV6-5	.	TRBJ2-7	TGTGCCAGCAGACGAGAGGGGGTGCCGGGCTACGAGCAGTACTTC	CASRREGVPGYEQYF
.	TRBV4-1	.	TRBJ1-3	TGCGCCAGCAGCACGACAGTCTCTGGAAACACCATATATTTT	CASSTTVSGNTIYF
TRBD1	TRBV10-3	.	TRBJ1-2	TGTGCCATCAGTGCCGGACAGGGGGATGGCTACACCTTC	CAISAGQGDGYTF
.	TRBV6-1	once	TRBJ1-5	TGTGCCAGCAGTGATGGACAGCCCCAGCATTTT	CASSDGQPQHF
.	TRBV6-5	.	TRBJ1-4	TGTGCCAGCTTGGGGGACGGACTTAATGAAAAACTGTTTTTT	CASLGDGLNEKLFF
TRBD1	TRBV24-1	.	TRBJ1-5	TGTGCCACCAGTGATCGGACAGGGGGCGGCAATCAGCCCCAGCATTTT	CATSDRTGGGNQPQHF
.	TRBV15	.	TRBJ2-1	TGTGCCACCAGCAGAGTAGGAGGGGGAAACTCCTACAATGAGCAGTTCTTC	CATSRVGGGNSYNEQFF
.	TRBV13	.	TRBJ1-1	TGTGCCAGCAGCTTAGTGGGACGGTCGAACACTGAAGCTTTCTTT	CASSLVGRSNTEAFF
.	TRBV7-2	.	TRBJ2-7	TGTGCCAGCAGCCCCCCCACGACATCTAGCTACGAGCAGTACTTC	CASSPPTTSSYEQYF
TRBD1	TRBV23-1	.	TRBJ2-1	TGCGCCAGCAGTCACCCGACAGGGGGCTCGTACAATGAGCAGTTCTTC	CASSHPTGGSYNEQFF
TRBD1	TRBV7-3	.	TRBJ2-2	TGTGCCAGCAGCTTAGTGGGACAGGGGACGACCGGGGAGCTGTTTTTT	CASSLVGQGTTGELFF
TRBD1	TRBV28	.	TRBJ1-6	TGTGCCAGCAGTGACAATGGACAGGGGAACCATTCACCCCTCCACTTT	CASSDNGQGNHSPLHF
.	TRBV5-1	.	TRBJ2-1	TGCGCCAGCAGCTTGGCCTGGCAGCGGAGCCTAGATGAGCAGTTCTTC	CASSLAWQRSLDEQFF
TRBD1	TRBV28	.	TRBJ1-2	TGTGCCAGCAGTCTGGGGGGACAGGGGATTTCCTATGGCTACACCTTC	CASSLGGQGISYGYTF
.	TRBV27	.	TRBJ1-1	TGTGCCAGCAGGGGAACCACCCGGAGGACTGAAGCTTTCTTT	CASRGTTRRTEAFF
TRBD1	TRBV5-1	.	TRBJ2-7	TGCGCCAGCAAACTTTACAGGGGCCCCTACGAGCAGTACTTC	CASKLYRGPYEQYF
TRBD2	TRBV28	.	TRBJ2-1	TGTGCCAGCAGTTTACTAGCGGGAGTGCGAAATGAGCAGTTCTTC	CASSLLAGVRNEQFF
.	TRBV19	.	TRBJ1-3	TGTGCCAGTAGTCTCTCGGGGGCCGGCTCTGGAAACACCATATATTTT	CASSLSGAGSGNTIYF